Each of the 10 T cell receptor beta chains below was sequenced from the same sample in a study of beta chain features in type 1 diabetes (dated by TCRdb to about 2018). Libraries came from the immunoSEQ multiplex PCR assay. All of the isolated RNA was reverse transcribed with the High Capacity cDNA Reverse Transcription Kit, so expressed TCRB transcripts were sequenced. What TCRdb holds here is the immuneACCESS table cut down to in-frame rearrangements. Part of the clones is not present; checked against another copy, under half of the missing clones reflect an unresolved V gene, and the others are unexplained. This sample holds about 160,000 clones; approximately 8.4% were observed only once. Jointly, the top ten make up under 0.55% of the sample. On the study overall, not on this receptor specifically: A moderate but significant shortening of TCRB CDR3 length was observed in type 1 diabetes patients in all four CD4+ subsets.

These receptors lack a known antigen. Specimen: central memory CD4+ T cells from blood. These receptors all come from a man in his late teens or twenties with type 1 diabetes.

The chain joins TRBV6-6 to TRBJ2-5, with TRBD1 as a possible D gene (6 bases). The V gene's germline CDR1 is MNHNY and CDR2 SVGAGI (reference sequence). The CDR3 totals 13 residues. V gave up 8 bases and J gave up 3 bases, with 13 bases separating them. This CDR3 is CASGTDSKETQYF. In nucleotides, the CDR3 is TGTGCCAGCGGTACGGACAGTAAAGAGACCCAGTACTTC.

CDR3 DNA: TGTGCCAGCAGCTCACGGGCAGGGGGCGCCGATGGCTACACCTTC. The encoded protein is CASSSRAGGADGYTF. This chain uses TRBV7-2 with TRBJ1-2; 8 positions agree with TRBD1. Germline assignment: CDR1 SGHTA and CDR2 FQGNSA. The V segment lost 4 bases and the J segment 6 bases; nucleotides outside the gene matches: 10. The CDR3 contains 15 residues.

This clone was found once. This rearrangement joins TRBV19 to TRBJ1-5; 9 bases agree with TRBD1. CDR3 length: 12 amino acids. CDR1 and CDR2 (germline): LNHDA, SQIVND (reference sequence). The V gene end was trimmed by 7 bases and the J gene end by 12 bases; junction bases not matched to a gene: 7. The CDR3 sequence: CASKGQGTIQHF. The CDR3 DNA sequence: TGTGCCAGTAAAGGACAGGGGACGATCCAGCATTTT. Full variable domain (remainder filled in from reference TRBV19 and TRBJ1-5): DGGITQSPKYLFRKEGQNVTLSCEQNLNHDAMYWYRQDPGQGLRLIYYSQIVNDFQKGDIAEGYSVSREKKESFPLTVTSAQKNPTAFYLCASKGQGTIQHFGDGTRLSIL.

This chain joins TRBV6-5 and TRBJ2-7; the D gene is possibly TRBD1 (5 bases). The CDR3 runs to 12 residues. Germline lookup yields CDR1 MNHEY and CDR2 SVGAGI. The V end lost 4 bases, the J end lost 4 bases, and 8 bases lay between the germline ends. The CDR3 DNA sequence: TGTGCCAGCAGTTCGACAGCATACGAGCAGTACTTC. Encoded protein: CASSSTAYEQYF.

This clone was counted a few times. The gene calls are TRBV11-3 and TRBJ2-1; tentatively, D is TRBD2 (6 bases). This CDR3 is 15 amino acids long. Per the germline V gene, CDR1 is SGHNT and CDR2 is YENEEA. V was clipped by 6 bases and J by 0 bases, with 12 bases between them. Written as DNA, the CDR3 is TGTGCCAGCAGTCGGGACTGGAGCTCCTACAATGAGCAGTTCTTC. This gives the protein CASSRDWSSYNEQFF.

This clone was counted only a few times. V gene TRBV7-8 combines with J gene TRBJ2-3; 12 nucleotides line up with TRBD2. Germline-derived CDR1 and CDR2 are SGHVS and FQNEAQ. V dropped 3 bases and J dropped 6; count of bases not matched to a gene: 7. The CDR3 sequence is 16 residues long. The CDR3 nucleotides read TGTGCCAGCAGCTTTCTAGCGGGGGGGGTGACGGATACGCAGTATTTT. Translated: CASSFLAGGVTDTQYF.

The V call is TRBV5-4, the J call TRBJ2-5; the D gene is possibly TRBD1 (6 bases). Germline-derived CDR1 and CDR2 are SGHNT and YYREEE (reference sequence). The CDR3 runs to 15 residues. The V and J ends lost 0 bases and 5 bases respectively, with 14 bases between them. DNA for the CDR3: TGTGCCAGCAGCTTGGTCCAGGGGCGGTCGGAGACCCAGTACTTC. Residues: CASSLVQGRSETQYF.

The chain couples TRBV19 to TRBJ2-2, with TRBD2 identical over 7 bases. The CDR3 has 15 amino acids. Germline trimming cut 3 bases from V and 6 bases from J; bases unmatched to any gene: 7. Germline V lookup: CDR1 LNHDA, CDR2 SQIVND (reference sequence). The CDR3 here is CASSIRKGGAGELFF. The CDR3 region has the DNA TGTGCCAGTAGTATTCGGAAGGGAGGGGCCGGGGAGCTGTTTTTT.

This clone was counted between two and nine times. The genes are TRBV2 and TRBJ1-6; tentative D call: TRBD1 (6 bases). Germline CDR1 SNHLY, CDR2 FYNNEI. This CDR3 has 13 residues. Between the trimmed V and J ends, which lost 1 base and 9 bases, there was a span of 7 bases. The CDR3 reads CASSEEQGSPLHF. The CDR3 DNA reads TGTGCCAGCAGTGAAGAACAGGGTTCACCCCTCCACTTT.

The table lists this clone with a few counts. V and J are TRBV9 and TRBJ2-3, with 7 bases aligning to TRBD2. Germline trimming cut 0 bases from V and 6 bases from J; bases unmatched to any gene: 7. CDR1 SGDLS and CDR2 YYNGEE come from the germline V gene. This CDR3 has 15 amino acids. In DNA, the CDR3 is TGTGCCAGCAGCGTAGGCCGGGGAGGGACGGATACGCAGTATTTT. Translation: CASSVGRGGTDTQYF.